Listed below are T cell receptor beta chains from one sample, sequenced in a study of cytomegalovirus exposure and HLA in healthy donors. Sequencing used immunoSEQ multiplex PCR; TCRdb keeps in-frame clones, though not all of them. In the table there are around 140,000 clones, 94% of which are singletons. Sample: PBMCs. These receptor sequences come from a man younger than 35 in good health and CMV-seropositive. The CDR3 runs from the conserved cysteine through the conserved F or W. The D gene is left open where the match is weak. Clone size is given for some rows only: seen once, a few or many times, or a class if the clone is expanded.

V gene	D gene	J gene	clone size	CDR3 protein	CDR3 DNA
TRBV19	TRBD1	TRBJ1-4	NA	CASSIGTANEKLFF	TGTGCCAGTAGTATCGGGACAGCGAATGAAAAACTGTTTTTT
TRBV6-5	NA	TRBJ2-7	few	CASSYSHEQYF	TGTGCCAGCAGCTATTCCCACGAGCAGTACTTC
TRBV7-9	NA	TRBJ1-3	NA	CASSLRGGPGNTIYF	TGTGCCAGCAGCTTACGCGGGGGCCCTGGAAACACCATATATTTT
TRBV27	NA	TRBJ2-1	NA	CASSPSRKVEQFF	TGTGCCAGCAGTCCGAGCAGGAAGGTTGAGCAGTTCTTC
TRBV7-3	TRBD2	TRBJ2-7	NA	CASSVQAGGLYEQYF	TGTGCCAGCAGCGTTCAAGCGGGAGGTCTCTACGAGCAGTACTTC
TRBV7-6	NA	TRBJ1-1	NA	CASSADMNTEAFF	TGTGCCAGCAGCGCCGACATGAACACTGAAGCTTTCTTT
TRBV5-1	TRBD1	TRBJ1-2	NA	CASSLDRGRDGYTF	TGCGCCAGCAGCTTAGACAGGGGGCGCGATGGCTACACCTTC
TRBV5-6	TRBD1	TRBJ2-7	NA	CASSFATGDEQYF	TGTGCCAGCAGCTTCGCGACAGGGGATGAGCAGTACTTC
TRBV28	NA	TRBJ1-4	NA	CASSLATGWGKLFF	TGTGCCAGCAGTTTAGCGACAGGCTGGGGAAAACTGTTTTTT
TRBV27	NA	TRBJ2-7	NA	CASSLGGGTYEQYF	TGTGCCAGCAGTTTGGGGGGAGGGACATACGAGCAGTACTTC
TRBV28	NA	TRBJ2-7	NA	CASSFLRYEQYF	TGTGCCAGCAGTTTTTTGAGATACGAGCAGTACTTC
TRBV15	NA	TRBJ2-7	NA	CATSRELTGTYEQYF	TGTGCCACCAGCAGAGAGTTGACAGGCACCTACGAGCAGTACTTC